Presented here are 14 T cell receptor beta chains from one specimen sequenced in a study of vaccination and CD4 T cells after COVID-19 (dated by TCRdb to between 2021 and 2022). Taken with the paper, the label for treatment or condition translates to: 10-day PBMC culture with coronavirus spike peptide pools or control peptides (ViraFEST assay). The method was PCR. The data were produced on an Illumina iSeq 100. DNA from cultured CD4+ T cells underwent TCR sequencing with the Oncomine TCR Beta short-read assay at the Johns Hopkins FTIC core. TCRdb ran its own pipeline on the public reads, namely fastp trimming at Q25 and MiXCR clone calling, and kept in-frame beta chains. Rows merge per CDR3 protein into single entries with the most common DNA and genes. The sample contains 15,000 to 20,000 distinct CDR3 sequences, 40% to 50% of them found a single time. 3% to 4.5% of the sample rests with the top ten.

No antigen has been assigned to these receptors. Material: CD4+ T cells from blood, cultured in vitro. The receptors were sampled from a human donor who had recovered from COVID-19.

The rearrangement uses TRBV6-1 and TRBJ2-5; D is perhaps TRBD2 (6 bases). Germline CDR1 reads MNHNS; CDR2 reads SASEGT. V was clipped by 5 bases and J by 5 bases, with 12 bases between them. The CDR3 runs 13 residues. The CDR3 DNA reads TGTGCCAGCAGTCGGGCGGGATGGGAGACCCAGTACTTC. Translation: CASSRAGWETQYF.

The chain has TRBV20-1 and TRBJ2-5, with D unclear. Per the germline V gene, CDR1 is DFQATT and CDR2 is SNEGSKA (reference sequence). The CDR3 consists of 12 residues. V lost 1 base and J 5 bases, leaving 8 bases between the germline ends. CDR3 DNA sequence: TGCAGTGCTAGAGGCAGGACGGAGACCCAGTACTTC. Protein: CSARGRTETQYF.

The chain is built from TRBV30 and TRBJ2-7, with TRBD1 matching 7 bases. J was trimmed by 5 bases and V by 4 bases; bases with no gene match: 2. CDR1 and CDR2 from the germline V gene are GTSNPN and SVGIG (reference sequence). The CDR3 loop spans 11 amino acids. CDR3 region: CAWNRGHEQYF. The CDR3 nucleotides read TGTGCCTGGAACAGGGGCCACGAGCAGTACTTC.

This clonotype was recorded a few times. The chain is built from TRBV20-1 and TRBJ2-5, with 12 bases lining up with TRBD2. This CDR3 spans 15 amino acids. V was clipped by 0 bases and J by 4 bases; unmatched bases: 3. From germline, CDR1 is DFQATT and CDR2 SNEGSKA (reference sequence). The DNA for the CDR3 is TGCAGTGCTAGAGATCCGACTAGCGGGAGAGAGACCCAGTACTTC. It encodes CSARDPTSGRETQYF.

The V and J genes are TRBV10-2 and TRBJ1-2; D unresolved. From germline, CDR1 is WSHSY and CDR2 SAAADI. The length of the CDR3 is 13 residues. V lost 4 bases to trimming and J lost 8 bases, with 14 bases between them. CDR3 region: CASSVGSVYGYTF. The CDR3 DNA is TGCGCCAGCAGTGTTGGCAGTGTCTACGGCTACACCTTC.

The chain employs TRBV7-9 and TRBJ1-4; tentatively, D is TRBD1 (5 bases). In germline, CDR1 is SEHNR, CDR2 FQNEAQ (reference sequence). The CDR3 consists of 15 residues. V was shortened by 3 bases and J by 6 bases, with 14 bases between the two germline ends. CDR3 nucleotides: TGTGCCAGCAGCTTCTCAGGGCTAGTAGATGAAAAACTGTTTTTT. Amino acids: CASSFSGLVDEKLFF.

V gene TRBV24-1 combines with J gene TRBJ2-1; 8 nucleotides line up with TRBD1. The trim removed 3 bases at V and 4 bases at J, leaving 4 bases unmatched. Germline V lookup: CDR1 KGHDR, CDR2 SFDVKD. This CDR3 comprises 15 residues. The CDR3 bases are TGTGCCACCAGTGATCCGGACAGGGTTTACAATGAGCAGTTCTTC. Its translation is CATSDPDRVYNEQFF.

This clonotype showed up just a few times. The chain uses TRBV12-5 and TRBJ2-5; 7 bases fit TRBD1. The CDR3 is 14 residues long. Per germline, CDR1 LGHNT and CDR2 FRNRAP. Trimming removed 7 bases from V and 3 bases from J; junction bases left unmatched: 8. The CDR3 sequence is CASARGTAEETQYF. The CDR3 DNA reads as TGTGCTAGTGCCAGAGGGACAGCGGAAGAGACCCAGTACTTC.

On this clonotype: A read error may produce the germline difference seen at one junction end. The chain joins TRBV6-1 to TRBJ1-4; 9 positions agree with TRBD1. Germline V gene data show CDR1 as MNHNS and CDR2 as SASEGT. The CDR3 loop spans 13 amino acids. DNA of the CDR3: TGTGCCAGCAGCCGCAAAGCCGGGACAGGGAATATTTTT. Translated, it gives CASSRKAGTGNIF.

The rearrangement links TRBV6-1 to TRBJ1-2; weak D call: TRBD1 (5 bases). Germline CDR1 and CDR2: MNHNS and SASEGT. V was cut by 4 bases and J by 5 bases, with 11 bases left in between. CDR3 length: 13 amino acids. The CDR3 sequence: CASSAGYTYGYTF. CDR3 DNA: TGTGCCAGCAGTGCAGGGTATACTTATGGCTACACCTTC.

The rearrangement links TRBV20-1 to TRBJ1-6; perhaps TRBD1 as D (6 bases). The CDR3 has 16 residues. V shed 0 bases and J shed 6 bases, with 15 bases lying between them. CDR1 and CDR2 from the germline V gene are DFQATT and SNEGSKA (reference sequence). The CDR3, as DNA: TGCAGTGCTAGAGAGCGCCGGGACAAGTTTAATTCACCCCTCCACTTT. Protein: CSARERRDKFNSPLHF.

In its sample, this clonotype was seen a few times. This chain links TRBV10-3 with TRBJ2-2; tentative D call: TRBD1 (5 bases). The CDR3 is 14 amino acids. V was shortened by 7 bases and J by 1 base, with 10 bases between the two germline ends. From germline, CDR1 is ENHRY and CDR2 SYGVKD. The CDR3 loop is CAITGQGNTGELFF. The CDR3 region has the DNA TGTGCCATCACCGGCCAGGGGAACACCGGGGAGCTGTTTTTT.

The gene calls are TRBV20-1 and TRBJ2-3, with a possible D match to TRBD1 (5 bases). Germline assignment: CDR1 DFQATT and CDR2 SNEGSKA (reference sequence). CDR3 length equals 13 residues. V gave up 6 bases and J gave up 6 bases, with 16 bases separating them. CDR3 sequence reads: CSAANGPGDTQYF. The CDR3, as DNA: TGCAGTGCCGCAAACGGGCCAGGGGATACGCAGTATTTT.

J is TRBJ1-2 and V is TRBV9; D is possibly TRBD1 (5 bases). The length of the CDR3 is 16 residues. Germline V gene data show CDR1 as SGDLS and CDR2 as YYNGEE. Deletions cut 0 bases from V and 5 bases from J, with 17 bases between. Here the CDR3 reads CASSVDLRGMRYGYTF. As DNA, the CDR3 is TGTGCCAGCAGCGTAGACCTGCGGGGGATGCGGTATGGCTACACCTTC.